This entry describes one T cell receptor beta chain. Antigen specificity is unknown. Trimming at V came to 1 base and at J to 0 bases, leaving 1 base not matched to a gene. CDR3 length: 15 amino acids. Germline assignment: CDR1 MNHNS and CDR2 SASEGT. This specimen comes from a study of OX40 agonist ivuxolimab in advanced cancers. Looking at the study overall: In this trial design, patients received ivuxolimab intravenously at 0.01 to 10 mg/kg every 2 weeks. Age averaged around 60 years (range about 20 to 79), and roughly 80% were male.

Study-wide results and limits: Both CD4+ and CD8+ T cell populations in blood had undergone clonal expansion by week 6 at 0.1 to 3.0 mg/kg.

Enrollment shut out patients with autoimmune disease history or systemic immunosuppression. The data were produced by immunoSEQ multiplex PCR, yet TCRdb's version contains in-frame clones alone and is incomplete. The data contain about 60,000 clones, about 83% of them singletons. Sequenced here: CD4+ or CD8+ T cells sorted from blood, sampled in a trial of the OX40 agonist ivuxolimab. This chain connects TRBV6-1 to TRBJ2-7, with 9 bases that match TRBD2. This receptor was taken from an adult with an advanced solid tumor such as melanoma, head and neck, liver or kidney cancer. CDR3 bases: TGTGCCAGCAGTGAAGAGCGGGGGGACTCCTACGAGCAGTACTTC. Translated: CASSEERGDSYEQYF.